This T cell receptor (beta chain) derives from a study of T-cell memory formation after mild COVID-19. On this clonotype itself: The antigen is not known.

TCRdb reprocessed the 5' RACE reads via MiXCR and lists one record per CDR3 protein. The table records a few hundred thousand distinct CDR3 sequences, about a sixth of them present only once. The CDR3 sequence is 17 residues long. V lost 2 bases, J lost 2 bases, and 13 bases lay in between. Findings of the study overall: Confirmation was lacking for SARS-CoV-2 specificity of second-wave clones that peaked on day 37. The study found balanced CD4/CD8 in clones contracting day 15 to 85 and a CD4+ lean in later expanders. Researchers report contracting CD4+ clones mostly in CM and EM, with CD8+ clones in EMRA. Some clones that responded were present in memory (sampled pre-infection), which suggests cross-reactive memory joined.

V usage is TRBV12-3 or TRBV12-4 and J usage is TRBJ2-6; TRBD1 is a possible D gene (5 bases). This receptor was obtained from a man aged 18 to 35 who had mild COVID-19 (a few samples of this study predate the infection). Cell type and time point are not known. Input material: PBMCs or a T cell subset sorted from them (not recorded which). Written as DNA, the CDR3 is TGTGCCAGCAGTTTAAAGCAGGGAACCCCTGGGGCCAACGTCCTGACTTTC. It codes for CASSLKQGTPGANVLTF.